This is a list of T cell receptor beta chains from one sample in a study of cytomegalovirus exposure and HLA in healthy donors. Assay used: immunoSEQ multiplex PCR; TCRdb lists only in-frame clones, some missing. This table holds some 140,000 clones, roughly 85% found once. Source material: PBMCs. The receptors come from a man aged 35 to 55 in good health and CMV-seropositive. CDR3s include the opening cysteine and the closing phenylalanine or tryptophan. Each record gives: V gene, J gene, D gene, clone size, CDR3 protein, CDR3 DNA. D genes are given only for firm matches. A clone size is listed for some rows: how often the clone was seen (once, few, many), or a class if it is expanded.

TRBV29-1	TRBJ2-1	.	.	CSVEETAYNEQFF	TGCAGCGTTGAAGAGACAGCCTACAATGAGCAGTTCTTC
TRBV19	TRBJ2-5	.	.	CASSLGGQPYQETQYF	TGTGCCAGTAGCCTCGGGGGACAGCCATACCAAGAGACCCAGTACTTC
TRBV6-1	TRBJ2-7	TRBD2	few	CASVKSGTNYEQYF	TGTGCCAGCGTCAAGTCCGGGACTAACTACGAGCAGTACTTC
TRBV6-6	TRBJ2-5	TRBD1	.	CASSPGQGGTQYF	TGTGCCAGCAGCCCTGGACAGGGGGGGACCCAGTACTTC
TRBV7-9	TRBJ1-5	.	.	CASSLDRSQPQHF	TGTGCCAGCAGCTTAGACAGAAGTCAGCCCCAGCATTTT
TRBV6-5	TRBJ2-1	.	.	CASRPRDMKWGEQFF	TGTGCCAGCAGGCCCCGGGACATGAAGTGGGGTGAGCAGTTCTTC
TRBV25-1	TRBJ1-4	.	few	CATQRGAGEKLFF	TGTGCCACCCAGCGGGGGGCTGGGGAAAAACTGTTTTTT
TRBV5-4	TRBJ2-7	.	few	CASSLPRGRTYEQYF	TGTGCCAGCAGCTTGCCCAGGGGCAGAACCTACGAGCAGTACTTC
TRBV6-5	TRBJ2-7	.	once	CASSYAYEQYF	TGTGCCAGCAGTTACGCTTACGAGCAGTACTTC
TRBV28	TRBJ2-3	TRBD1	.	CASSLLPTEGAHTQYF	TGTGCCAGCAGTTTACTTCCGACTGAGGGGGCTCATACGCAGTATTTT
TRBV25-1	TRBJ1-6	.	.	CASSDGIQAYNSPLHF	TGTGCCAGCAGTGATGGAATCCAGGCCTATAATTCACCCCTCCACTTT
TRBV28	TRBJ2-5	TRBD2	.	CASSGLAVQETQYF	TGTGCCAGCAGCGGACTAGCGGTGCAAGAGACCCAGTACTTC
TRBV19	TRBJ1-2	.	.	CARAYRVSLYGYTF	TGTGCCAGGGCTTACAGGGTGTCCCTTTATGGCTACACCTTC
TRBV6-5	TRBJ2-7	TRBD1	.	CASSLGTGHYEQYF	TGTGCCAGCAGCCTCGGGACAGGGCACTACGAGCAGTACTTC
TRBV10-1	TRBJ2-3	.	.	CASRESSPTDTQYF	TGCGCCAGCAGAGAGTCAAGCCCGACAGATACGCAGTATTTT
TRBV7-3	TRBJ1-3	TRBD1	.	CASSGWTGVRAIYF	TGTGCCAGCAGCGGGTGGACAGGGGTTCGGGCCATATATTTT
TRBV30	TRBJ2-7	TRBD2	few	CAWNREGSFEQYF	TGTGCCTGGAATCGGGAGGGGAGTTTCGAGCAGTACTTC
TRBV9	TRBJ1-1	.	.	CASTSREGTEAFF	TGTGCCAGTACCAGCAGGGAAGGAACTGAAGCTTTCTTT
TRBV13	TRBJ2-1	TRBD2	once	CASSSSGHASYNEQFF	TGTGCCAGCAGCTCTAGCGGACACGCCTCCTACAATGAGCAGTTCTTC
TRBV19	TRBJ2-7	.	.	CASSSQRGQAYEQYF	TGTGCCAGTAGCTCCCAGCGGGGACAGGCTTACGAGCAGTACTTC
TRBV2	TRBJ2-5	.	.	CASSDTGLGETQYF	TGTGCCAGCAGCGACACAGGGTTGGGAGAGACCCAGTACTTC
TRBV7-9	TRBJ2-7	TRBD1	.	CASSSGVRDRSSYEQYF	TGTGCCAGCAGCTCCGGAGTCCGGGACAGGAGCTCCTACGAGCAGTACTTC
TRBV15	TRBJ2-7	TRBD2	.	CATSRVGTSGGEQYF	TGTGCCACCAGCAGAGTTGGGACTAGCGGGGGCGAGCAGTACTTC
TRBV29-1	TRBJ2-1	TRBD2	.	CSAGTSGSGEQFF	TGCAGCGCCGGGACTAGCGGGAGTGGTGAGCAGTTCTTC
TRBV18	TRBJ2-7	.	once	CASSPRATYEQYF	TGTGCCAGCTCACCACGGGCCACCTACGAGCAGTACTTC
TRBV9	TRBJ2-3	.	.	CASSVAMFSTDTQYF	TGTGCCAGCAGCGTAGCTATGTTTAGCACAGATACGCAGTATTTT
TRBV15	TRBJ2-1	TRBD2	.	CATSRDLGTSANEQFF	TGTGCCACCAGCAGAGATCTTGGGACTAGCGCTAATGAGCAGTTCTTC
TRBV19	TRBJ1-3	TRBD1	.	CASSILDRGGSGNTIYF	TGTGCCAGTAGTATTCTCGACAGGGGAGGCTCTGGAAACACCATATATTTT
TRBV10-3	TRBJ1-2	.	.	CAISESVRGHYGYTF	TGTGCCATCAGTGAGTCTGTCAGGGGCCACTATGGCTACACCTTC
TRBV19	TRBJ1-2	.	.	CASSIGGRPGDYGYTF	TGTGCCAGTAGTATAGGAGGTCGACCGGGGGACTATGGCTACACCTTC
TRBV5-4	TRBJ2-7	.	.	CASSLPAASSYEQYF	TGTGCCAGCAGCTTGCCAGCGGCGTCCTCCTACGAGCAGTACTTC
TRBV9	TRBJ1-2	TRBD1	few	CASSVTTGGDGYTF	TGTGCCAGCAGCGTGACGACAGGGGGAGACGGCTACACCTTC
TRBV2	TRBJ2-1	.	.	CASKELISAYNEQFF	TGTGCCAGCAAGGAGTTGATTAGCGCCTACAATGAGCAGTTCTTC
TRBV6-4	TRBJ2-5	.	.	CASSLTGMETQYF	TGTGCCAGCAGCTTAACAGGGATGGAGACCCAGTACTTC
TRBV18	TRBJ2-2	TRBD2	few	CASSPGLAGAGELFF	TGTGCCAGCTCACCGGGACTAGCGGGCGCCGGGGAGCTGTTTTTT
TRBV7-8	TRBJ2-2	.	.	CASSLGLANTGELFF	TGTGCCAGCAGCTTAGGGCTGGCGAACACCGGGGAGCTGTTTTTT
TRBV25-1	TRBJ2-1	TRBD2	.	CATLVGGSNDEQFF	TGTGCCACCCTAGTGGGCGGGAGTAACGATGAGCAGTTCTTC
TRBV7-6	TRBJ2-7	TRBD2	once	CASSLTSGRPLGDEQYF	TGTGCCAGCAGCTTAACTAGCGGGAGACCCCTCGGGGACGAGCAGTACTTC
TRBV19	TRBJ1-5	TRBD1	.	CASSPRTGVQPQHF	TGTGCCAGTAGTCCTCGGACAGGGGTTCAGCCCCAGCATTTT
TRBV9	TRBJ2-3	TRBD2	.	CASSVGPSGSHVTDTQYF	TGTGCCAGCAGCGTAGGTCCTAGCGGGAGCCATGTCACAGATACGCAGTATTTT
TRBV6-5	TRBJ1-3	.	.	CASTQARQGGNTIYF	TGTGCCAGCACCCAAGCCAGGCAGGGTGGAAACACCATATATTTT
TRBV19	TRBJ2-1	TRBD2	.	CASSVGGRALNEQFF	TGTGCCAGTAGTGTCGGCGGGAGGGCCCTCAATGAGCAGTTCTTC
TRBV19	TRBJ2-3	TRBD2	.	CASTTGTSGTDTQYF	TGTGCCAGTACCACCGGGACTAGCGGCACAGATACGCAGTATTTT
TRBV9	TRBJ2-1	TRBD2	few	CASSTQRGNNEQFF	TGTGCCAGCAGCACCCAGCGGGGTAACAATGAGCAGTTCTTC
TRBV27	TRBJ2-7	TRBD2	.	CASSFLAGDLYEQYF	TGTGCCAGCAGTTTCCTAGCGGGAGATCTGTACGAGCAGTACTTC
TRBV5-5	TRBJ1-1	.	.	CASSTPPGRGGTEAFF	TGTGCCAGCAGCACCCCCCCGGGCCGGGGGGGGACTGAAGCTTTCTTT
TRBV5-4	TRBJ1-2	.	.	CASRFDSGGYTF	TGTGCCAGCAGATTTGACAGTGGCGGCTACACCTTC
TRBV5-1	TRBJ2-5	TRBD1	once	CASSPAGGYETQYF	TGCGCCAGCAGCCCCGCAGGGGGCTATGAGACCCAGTACTTC
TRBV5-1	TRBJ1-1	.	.	CASSLSGRVGTEAFF	TGCGCCAGCAGCTTGTCCGGCAGGGTGGGCACTGAAGCTTTCTTT
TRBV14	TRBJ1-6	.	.	CASSQVTGLRPLHF	TGTGCCAGCAGCCAAGTTACGGGATTGCGACCCCTCCACTTT
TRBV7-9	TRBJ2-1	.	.	CASSMGTYNEQFF	TGTGCCAGCAGCATGGGGACTTACAATGAGCAGTTCTTC
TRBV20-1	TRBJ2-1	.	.	CSASGGDEQFF	TGCAGTGCTAGTGGAGGCGATGAGCAGTTCTTC
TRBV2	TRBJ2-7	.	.	CASSERGKVYEQYF	TGTGCCAGCAGTGAAAGGGGGAAGGTCTACGAGCAGTACTTC
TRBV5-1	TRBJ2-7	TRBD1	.	CASRAGTGPYEQYF	TGCGCCAGCAGGGCCGGGACAGGGCCCTACGAGCAGTACTTC
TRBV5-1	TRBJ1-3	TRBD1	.	CASSWDGTGASGNTIYF	TGCGCCAGCAGCTGGGACGGAACAGGGGCCTCTGGAAACACCATATATTTT